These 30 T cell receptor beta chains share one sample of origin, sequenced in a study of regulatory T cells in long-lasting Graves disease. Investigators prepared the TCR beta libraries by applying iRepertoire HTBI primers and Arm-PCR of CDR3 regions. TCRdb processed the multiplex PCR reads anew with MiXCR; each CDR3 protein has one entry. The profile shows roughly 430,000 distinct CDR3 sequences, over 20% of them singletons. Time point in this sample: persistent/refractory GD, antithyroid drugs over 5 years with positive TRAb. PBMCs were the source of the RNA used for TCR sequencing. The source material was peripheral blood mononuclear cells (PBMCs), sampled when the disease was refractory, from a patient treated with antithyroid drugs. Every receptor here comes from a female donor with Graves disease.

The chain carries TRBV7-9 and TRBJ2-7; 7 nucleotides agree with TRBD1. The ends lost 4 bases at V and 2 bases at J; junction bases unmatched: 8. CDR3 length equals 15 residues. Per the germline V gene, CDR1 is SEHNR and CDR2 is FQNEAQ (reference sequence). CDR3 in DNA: TGTGCCAGCAGCTCCCCTAGGGGGCCCCCCTACGAGCAGTACTTC. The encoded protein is CASSSPRGPPYEQYF.

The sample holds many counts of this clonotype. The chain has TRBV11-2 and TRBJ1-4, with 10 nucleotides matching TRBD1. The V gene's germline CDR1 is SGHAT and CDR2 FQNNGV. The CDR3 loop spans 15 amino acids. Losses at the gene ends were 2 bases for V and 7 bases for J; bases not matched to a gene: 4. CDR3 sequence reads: CASSLRTGGTEKLFF. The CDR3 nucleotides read TGTGCCAGCAGCTTAAGGACAGGGGGAACTGAAAAACTGTTTTTT. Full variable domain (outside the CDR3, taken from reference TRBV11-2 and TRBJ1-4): EAGVAQSPRYKIIEKRQSVAFWCNPISGHATLYWYQQILGQGPKLLIQFQNNGVVDDSQLPKDRFSAERLKGVDSTLKIQPAKLEDSAVYLCASSLRTGGTEKLFFGSGTQLSVL.

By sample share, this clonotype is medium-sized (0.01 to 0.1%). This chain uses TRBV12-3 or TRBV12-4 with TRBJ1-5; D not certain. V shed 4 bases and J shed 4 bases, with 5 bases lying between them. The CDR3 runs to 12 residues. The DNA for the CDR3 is TGTGCCAGCAGTTCCACTAATCAGCCCCAGCATTTT. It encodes CASSSTNQPQHF.

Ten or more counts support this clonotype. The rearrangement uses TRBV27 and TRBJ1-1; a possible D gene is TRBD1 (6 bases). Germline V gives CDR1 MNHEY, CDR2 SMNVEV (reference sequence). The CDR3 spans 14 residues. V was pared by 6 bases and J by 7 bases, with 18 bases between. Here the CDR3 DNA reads TGTGCCAGCAGCAGGACAGAGGAGAGCATTGAAGCTTTCTTT. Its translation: CASSRTEESIEAFF.

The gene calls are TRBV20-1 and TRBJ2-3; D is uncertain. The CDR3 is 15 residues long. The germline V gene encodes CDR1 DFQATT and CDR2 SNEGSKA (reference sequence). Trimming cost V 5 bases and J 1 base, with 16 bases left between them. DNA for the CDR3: TGCAGTGCTCTGGAGCGCCTAACGGGCACAGATACGCAGTATTTT. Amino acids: CSALERLTGTDTQYF.

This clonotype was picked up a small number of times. CDR3 in DNA: TGCAGTGCTAGTGAGGCCGGTCGCTCTGGGGCCAACGTCCTGACTTTC. Encoded protein: CSASEAGRSGANVLTF. The chain couples TRBV20-1 to TRBJ2-6; D remains unclear. Trimming took off 3 bases at V and 0 bases at J, with 12 bases between the two ends. Germline CDR1 and CDR2: DFQATT and SNEGSKA (reference sequence). CDR3 length: 16 amino acids.

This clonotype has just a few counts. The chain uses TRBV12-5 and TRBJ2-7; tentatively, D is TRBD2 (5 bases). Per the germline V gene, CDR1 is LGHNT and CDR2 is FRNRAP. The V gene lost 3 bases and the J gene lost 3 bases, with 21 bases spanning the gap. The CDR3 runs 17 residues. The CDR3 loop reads CASGLRGPEITSYEQYF. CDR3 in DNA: TGTGCTAGTGGTTTAAGAGGGCCCGAGATAACGAGCTACGAGCAGTACTTC.

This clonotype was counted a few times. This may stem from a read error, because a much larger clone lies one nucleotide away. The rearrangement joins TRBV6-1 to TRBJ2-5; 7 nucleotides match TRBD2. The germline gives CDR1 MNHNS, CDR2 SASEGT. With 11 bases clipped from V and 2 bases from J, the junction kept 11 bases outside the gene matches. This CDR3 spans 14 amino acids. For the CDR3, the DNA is TGTGCCGGCAAACAACCGGGACTACAAGAGACCCAGTACTTC. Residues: CAGKQPGLQETQYF.

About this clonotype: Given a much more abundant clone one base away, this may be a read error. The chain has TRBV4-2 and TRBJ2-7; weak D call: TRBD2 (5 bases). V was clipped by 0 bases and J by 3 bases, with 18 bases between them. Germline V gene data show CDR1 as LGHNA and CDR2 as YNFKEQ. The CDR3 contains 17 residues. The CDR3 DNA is TGTGCCAGCAGCCAAGAAGCAGCCACGGGAAACTACTACGAGCAGTACTTC. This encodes CASSQEAATGNYYEQYF.

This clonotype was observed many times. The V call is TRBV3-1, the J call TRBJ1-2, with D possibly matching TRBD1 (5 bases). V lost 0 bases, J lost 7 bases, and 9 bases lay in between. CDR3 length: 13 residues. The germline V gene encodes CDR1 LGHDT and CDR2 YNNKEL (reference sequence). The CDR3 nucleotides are TGTGCCAGCAGCCAAGACCCAGGGAGTGGCTACACCTTC. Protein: CASSQDPGSGYTF.

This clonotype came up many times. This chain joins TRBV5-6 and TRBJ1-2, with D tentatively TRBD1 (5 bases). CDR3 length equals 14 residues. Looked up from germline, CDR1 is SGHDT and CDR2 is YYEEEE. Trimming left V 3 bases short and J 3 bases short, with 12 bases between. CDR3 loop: CASSWRDRDYGYTF. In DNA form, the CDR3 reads TGTGCCAGCAGCTGGCGGGACCGAGACTATGGCTACACCTTC.

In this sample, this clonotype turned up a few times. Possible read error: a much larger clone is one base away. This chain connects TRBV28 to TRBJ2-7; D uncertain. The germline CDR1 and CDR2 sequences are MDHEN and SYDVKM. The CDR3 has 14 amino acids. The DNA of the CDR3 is TGTGCCAGCAGTTTAGAAGGATCCACCTACGGGCAGTACTTC. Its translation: CASSLEGSTYGQYF.

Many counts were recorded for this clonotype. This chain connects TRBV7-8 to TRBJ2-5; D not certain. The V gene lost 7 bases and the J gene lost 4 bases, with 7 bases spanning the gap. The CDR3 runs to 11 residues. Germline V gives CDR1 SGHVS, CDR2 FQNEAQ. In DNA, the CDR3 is TGTGCCAGCACCCTCCGAGAGACCCAGTACTTC. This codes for CASTLRETQYF. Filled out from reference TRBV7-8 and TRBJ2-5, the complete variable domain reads GAGVSQSPRYKVAKRGQDVALRCDPISGHVSLFWYQQALGQGPEFLTYFQNEAQLDKSGLPSDRFFAERPEGSVSTLKIQRTQQEDSAVYLCASTLRETQYFGPGTRLLVL.

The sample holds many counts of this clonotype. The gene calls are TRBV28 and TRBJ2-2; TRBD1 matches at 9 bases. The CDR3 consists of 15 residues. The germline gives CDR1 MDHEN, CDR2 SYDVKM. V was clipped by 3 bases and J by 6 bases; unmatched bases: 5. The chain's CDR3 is CASSFRRQGAGELFF. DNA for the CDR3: TGTGCCAGCAGTTTCCGTAGACAGGGGGCCGGGGAGCTGTTTTTT.

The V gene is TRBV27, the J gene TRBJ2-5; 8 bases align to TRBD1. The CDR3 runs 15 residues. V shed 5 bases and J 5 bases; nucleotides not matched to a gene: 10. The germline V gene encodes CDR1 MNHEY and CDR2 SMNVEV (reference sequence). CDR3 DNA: TGTGCCAGCAGTCCGACGACAGGGGTCGGGGAGACCCAGTACTTC. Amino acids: CASSPTTGVGETQYF.

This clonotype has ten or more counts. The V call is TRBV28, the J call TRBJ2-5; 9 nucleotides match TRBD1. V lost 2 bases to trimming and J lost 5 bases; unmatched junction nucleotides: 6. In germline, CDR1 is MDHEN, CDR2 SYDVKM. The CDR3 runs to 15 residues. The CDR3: CASSLPGQGMETQYF. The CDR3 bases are TGTGCCAGCAGTTTACCGGGACAGGGTATGGAGACCCAGTACTTC.

The CDR3 DNA is TGCAGTGCTAGAGGGGACACTGAAGCTTTCTTT. Amino acids: CSARGDTEAFF. The rearrangement uses TRBV20-1 and TRBJ1-1; D not resolved. V was cut by 1 base and J by 3 bases, with 3 bases left in between. This CDR3 contains 11 residues. Germline values: CDR1 DFQATT, CDR2 SNEGSKA (reference sequence).

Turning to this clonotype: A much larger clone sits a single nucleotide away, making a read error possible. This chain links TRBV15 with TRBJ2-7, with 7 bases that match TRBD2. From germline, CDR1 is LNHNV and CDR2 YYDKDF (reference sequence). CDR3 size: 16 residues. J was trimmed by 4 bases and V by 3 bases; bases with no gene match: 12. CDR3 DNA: TGTGCCACCAGCAGGCGATGGGGCGGGAGTCCGTACGAGCAGTACTTC. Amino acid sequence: CATSRRWGGSPYEQYF.

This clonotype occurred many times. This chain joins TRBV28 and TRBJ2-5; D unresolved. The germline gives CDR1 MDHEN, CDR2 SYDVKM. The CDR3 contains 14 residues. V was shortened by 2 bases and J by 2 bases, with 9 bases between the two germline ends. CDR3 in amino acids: CASSLGTIQETQYF. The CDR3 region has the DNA TGTGCCAGCAGTTTAGGTACCATACAAGAGACCCAGTACTTC.

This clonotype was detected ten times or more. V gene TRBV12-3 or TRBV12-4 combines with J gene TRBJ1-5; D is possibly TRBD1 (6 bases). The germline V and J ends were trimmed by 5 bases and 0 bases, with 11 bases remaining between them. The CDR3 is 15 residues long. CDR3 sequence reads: CASSQQGYSNQPQHF. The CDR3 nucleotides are TGTGCCAGCAGTCAGCAGGGGTATAGCAATCAGCCCCAGCATTTT.

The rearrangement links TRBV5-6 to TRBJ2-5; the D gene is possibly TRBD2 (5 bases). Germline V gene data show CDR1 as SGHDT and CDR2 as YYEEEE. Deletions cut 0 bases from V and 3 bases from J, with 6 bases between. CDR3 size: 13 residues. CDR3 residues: CASSLVAKETQYF. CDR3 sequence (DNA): TGTGCCAGCAGCTTGGTAGCGAAAGAGACCCAGTACTTC.

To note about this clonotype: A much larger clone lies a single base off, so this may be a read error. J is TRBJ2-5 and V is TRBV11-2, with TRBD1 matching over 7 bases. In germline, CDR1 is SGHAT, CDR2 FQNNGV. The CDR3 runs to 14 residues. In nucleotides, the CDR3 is TGTACCAGCAGCTCATCGGGACAGTTAGAGACCCAGTACTTC. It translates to CTSSSSGQLETQYF.

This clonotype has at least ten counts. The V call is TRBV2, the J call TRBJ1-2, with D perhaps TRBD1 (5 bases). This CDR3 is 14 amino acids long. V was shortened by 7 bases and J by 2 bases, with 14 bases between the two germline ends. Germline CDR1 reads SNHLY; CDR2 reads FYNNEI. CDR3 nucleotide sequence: TGTGCCAGCATCCTAGAGAAGGGGAACTATGGCTACACCTTC. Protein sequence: CASILEKGNYGYTF.

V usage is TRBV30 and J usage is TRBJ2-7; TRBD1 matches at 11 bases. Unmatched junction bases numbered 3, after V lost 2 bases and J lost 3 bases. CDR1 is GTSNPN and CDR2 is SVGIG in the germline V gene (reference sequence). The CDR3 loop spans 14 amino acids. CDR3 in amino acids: CAWSKGQGDYEQYF. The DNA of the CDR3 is TGTGCCTGGAGTAAGGGACAGGGGGACTACGAGCAGTACTTC.

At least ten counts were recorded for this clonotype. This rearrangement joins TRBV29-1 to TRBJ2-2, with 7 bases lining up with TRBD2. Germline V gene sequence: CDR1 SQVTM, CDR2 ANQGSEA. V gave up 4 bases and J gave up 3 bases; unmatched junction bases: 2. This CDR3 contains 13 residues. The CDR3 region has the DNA TGCAGCGTTGCCCTAGCGGACACCGGGGAGCTGTTTTTT. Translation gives CSVALADTGELFF.

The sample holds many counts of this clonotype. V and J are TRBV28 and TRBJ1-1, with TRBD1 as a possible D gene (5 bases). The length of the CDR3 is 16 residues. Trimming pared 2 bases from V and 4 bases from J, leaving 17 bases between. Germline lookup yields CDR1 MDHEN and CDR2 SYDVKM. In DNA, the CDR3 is TGTGCCAGCAGTTTAAATCCGGGGGGGATAGGCACTGAAGCTTTCTTT. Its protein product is CASSLNPGGIGTEAFF.

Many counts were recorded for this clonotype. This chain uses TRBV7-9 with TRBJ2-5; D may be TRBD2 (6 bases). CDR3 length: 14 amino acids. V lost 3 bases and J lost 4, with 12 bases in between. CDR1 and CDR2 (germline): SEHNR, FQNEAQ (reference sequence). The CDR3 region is CASSFPGGVETQYF. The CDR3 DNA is TGTGCCAGCAGCTTCCCCGGGGGAGTAGAGACCCAGTACTTC.

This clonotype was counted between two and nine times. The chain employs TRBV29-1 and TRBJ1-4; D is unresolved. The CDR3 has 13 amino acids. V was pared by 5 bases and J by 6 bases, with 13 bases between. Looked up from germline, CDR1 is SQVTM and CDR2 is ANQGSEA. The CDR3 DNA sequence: TGCAGCGTTCTAGGGCCAGACGATGAAAAACTGTTTTTT. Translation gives CSVLGPDDEKLFF.

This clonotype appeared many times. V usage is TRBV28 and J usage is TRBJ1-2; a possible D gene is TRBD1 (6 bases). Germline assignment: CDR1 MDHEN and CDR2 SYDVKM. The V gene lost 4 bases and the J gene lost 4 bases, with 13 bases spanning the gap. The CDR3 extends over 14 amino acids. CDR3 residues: CASSSGGTIYGYTF. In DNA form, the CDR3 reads TGTGCCAGCAGTTCGGGGGGCACAATCTATGGCTACACCTTC.

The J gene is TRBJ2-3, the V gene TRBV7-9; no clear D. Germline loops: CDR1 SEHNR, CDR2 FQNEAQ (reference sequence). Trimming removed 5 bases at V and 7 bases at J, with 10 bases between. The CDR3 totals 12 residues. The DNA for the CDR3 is TGTGCCAGCAGCCCCGTTTTAAATACGCAGTATTTT. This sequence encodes CASSPVLNTQYF.